This T cell receptor beta chain is from a study of blood T cell repertoires in COVID-19. Across the whole study: Acute and convalescent COVID-19 samples came from the United States, Italy and Spain. Nucleic acid was either cDNA or gDNA, and it came from T cells, B-cell-depleted T cells, or PBMCs.

Authors' analysis steps: The authors estimated nucleated cell counts from reference gene primer amplification. Data came from immunoSEQ multiplex PCR; TCRdb stores just in-frame clones and leaves some out. V and J calls and clone size are given by that table; D and trimming were obtained from the DNA. The sample includes more than 200,000 clones, over 70% of them seen just once. The junction had 11 bases not matched to a gene; V was cut back by 4 bases and J by 5 bases. The CDR3 covers 16 residues. Germline CDR1 is SNHLY and CDR2 is FYNNEI. The rearrangement uses TRBV2 and TRBJ1-1; 9 bases align to TRBD1. This clonotype was obtained from a woman in her fifties or sixties with acute or convalescent COVID-19. What was sequenced was peripheral blood. The CDR3 loop reads CASSGGLGQGLTEAFF. The CDR3 DNA follows: TGTGCCAGCAGTGGAGGTTTAGGACAGGGGTTGACTGAAGCTTTCTTT.